This TCR beta chain was found in a study of cytomegalovirus exposure and HLA in healthy donors. Primers included in the PCR were 60 Vbeta and 13 Jbeta primers. Assay: immunoSEQ multiplex PCR; the TCRdb copy retains only in-frame clones and omits some. This repertoire shows over 200,000 clones, 77% found once; its top ten account for less than 3.5%. Concerning this clone: What it binds is not known.

Study-wide results and limits: Among TCR beta chains, those listed as cytomegalovirus-associated numbered some 160. A later analysis showed that HLA-associated TCR beta chains had undergone more clonal expansion than equally common others.

This CDR3 has 13 amino acids. Germline CDR1 is LGHNT and CDR2 is FRNRAP. V shed 1 base and J shed 5 bases, with 8 bases lying between them. The clonotype was recovered from an older woman in good health and CMV-seropositive. Sequencing input: PBMCs. The V and J genes are TRBV12-5 and TRBJ1-1; D unresolved. CDR3 sequence reads: CASGLELGTEAFF. The CDR3 bases are TGTGCTAGTGGTTTGGAGCTCGGGACTGAAGCTTTCTTT.